This T cell receptor (beta chain) originates from a study of a mutant IDH1 vaccine in newly diagnosed glioma. Overall study context: Patients, over weeks 1, 3, 5, 7, 11, 15, 19 and 23, received a total of eight vaccinations. A roughly 60% male, about 38% female split and a mean age of 40.4 years characterized treated patients.

Method: immunoSEQ multiplex PCR; TCRdb's copy keeps in-frame clones and lacks some. This sample carries 25,000 to 35,000 clones, 85% to 90% of them seen once, and the ten largest clones take 2% to 3%. Details on this clone: What it recognizes is unknown.

The time point is: week 23, last vaccination. What each vaccine dose contained was 300 ug of mutant IDH1 20-mer peptide, accompanied by topical imiquimod. Each tumor in the donors was a new WHO grade 3 or 4 astrocytoma, IDH1-mutant and ATRX-lost. General study findings and limits: Whatever changes occurred in top peripheral T cell clonotypes seemed unrelated to pseudoprogression.

Sequenced here: PBMCs, sampled from a glioma patient whose treatment included an IDH1 peptide vaccine. This receptor was identified in a man in his forties with glioma.

CDR3 sequence reads: CASSLVSSGGSQETQYF. The CDR3, as DNA: TGCGCCAGCAGCTTGGTCTCTTCGGGGGGCTCCCAAGAGACCCAGTACTTC. This chain uses TRBV5-1 with TRBJ2-5; perhaps TRBD2 as D (7 bases). Trimming pared 0 bases from V and 1 base from J, leaving 16 bases between. From germline, CDR1 is SGHRS and CDR2 YFSETQ. The CDR3 runs 17 residues. Full variable domain (missing parts from reference TRBV5-1 and TRBJ2-5): KAGVTQTPRYLIKTRGQQVTLSCSPISGHRSVSWYQQTPGQGLQFLFEYFSETQRNKGNFPGRFSGRQFSNSRSEMNVSTLELGDSALYLCASSLVSSGGSQETQYFGPGTRLLVL.